This TCR beta chain was identified during a study of memory CD4+ T cells and cytomegalovirus serostatus. The V gene's germline CDR1 is SGHRS and CDR2 YFSETQ. The CDR3 is 13 amino acids. The germline V and J ends were trimmed by 3 bases and 6 bases, with 12 bases remaining between them. The sort gate was single viable CD3+CD4+CD8-CD45RO+ cells for memory CD4+ T cells. Donors' CMV status reflects serum IgG against pp150, pp28, p38, p52. After thawing, CD4+ T cells were positively selected. Sequencing was performed with immunoSEQ multiplex PCR; in TCRdb, only in-frame clones are kept and a portion is missing. The sample lists about 64,000 clones, roughly three quarters occurring once. General observations from the study: Each of some 67 CMV-associated TCRbeta sequences occurred in one to five individuals.

With respect to this clone: Its antigen is unknown.

The sequence was obtained from an adult in good health and CMV-seronegative. Material for sequencing was memory CD4+ T cells from blood. The rearrangement joins TRBV5-1 to TRBJ1-2; a weak D match, TRBD1 (5 bases). CDR3 DNA sequence: TGCGCCAGCAGCTCACGGGGGGAGGATGGCTACACCTTC. Its protein is CASSSRGEDGYTF.